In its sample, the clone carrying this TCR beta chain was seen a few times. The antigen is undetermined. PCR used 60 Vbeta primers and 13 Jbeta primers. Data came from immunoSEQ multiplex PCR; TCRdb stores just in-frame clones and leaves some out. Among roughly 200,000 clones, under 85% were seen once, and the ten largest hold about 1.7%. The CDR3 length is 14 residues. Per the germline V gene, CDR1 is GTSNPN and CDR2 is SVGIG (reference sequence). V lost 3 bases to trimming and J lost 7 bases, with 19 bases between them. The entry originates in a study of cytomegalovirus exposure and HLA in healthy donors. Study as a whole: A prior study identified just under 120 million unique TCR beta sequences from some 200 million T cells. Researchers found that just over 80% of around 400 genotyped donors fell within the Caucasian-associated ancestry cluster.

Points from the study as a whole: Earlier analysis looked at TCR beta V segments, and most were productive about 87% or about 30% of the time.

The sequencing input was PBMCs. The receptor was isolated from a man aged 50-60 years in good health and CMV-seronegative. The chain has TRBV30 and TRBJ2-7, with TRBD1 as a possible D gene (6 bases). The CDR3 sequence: CAWSRTTYRGEQYF. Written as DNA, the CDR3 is TGTGCCTGGAGCCGTACAACGTATAGGGGGGAGCAGTACTTC.